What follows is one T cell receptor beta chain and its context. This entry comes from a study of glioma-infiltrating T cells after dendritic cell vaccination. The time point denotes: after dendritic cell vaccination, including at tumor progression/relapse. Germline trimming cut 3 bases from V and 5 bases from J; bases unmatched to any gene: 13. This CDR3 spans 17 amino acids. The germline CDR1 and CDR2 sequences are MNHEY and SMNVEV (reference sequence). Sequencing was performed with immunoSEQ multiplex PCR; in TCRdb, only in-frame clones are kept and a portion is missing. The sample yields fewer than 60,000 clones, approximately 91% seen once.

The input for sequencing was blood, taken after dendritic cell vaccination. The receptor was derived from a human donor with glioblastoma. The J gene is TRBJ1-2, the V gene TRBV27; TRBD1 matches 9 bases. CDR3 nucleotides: TGTGCCAGCAGTTTCTCAGACAGGGGGGGGATGGGATATGGCTACACCTTC. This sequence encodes CASSFSDRGGMGYGYTF.